This T cell receptor beta chain is drawn from a study of cytomegalovirus exposure and HLA in healthy donors. Germline V gene data show CDR1 as SEHNR and CDR2 as FQNEAQ (reference sequence). V shed 5 bases and J 6 bases; nucleotides not matched to a gene: 6. The CDR3 runs to 15 residues. The study's findings and limits: Data from an earlier analysis indicated that most TCR beta V segments were productive either about 87% or about 30% of the time. The study recorded 150 to 200 TCR beta chains that were cytomegalovirus-associated.

With respect to this clone: Antigen unknown.

Primers included in the PCR were 60 Vbeta and 13 Jbeta primers. Per the authors' pipeline: An analysis performed later counted roughly 79 million unique TCR beta chains (roughly 10 million of them shared). Data came from immunoSEQ multiplex PCR; TCRdb stores just in-frame clones and leaves some out. That table gives V, J and clone size, and the DNA gave D and trimming. This sample has roughly 180,000 clones, with 75% to 90% found just once. The clonotype comes from a man aged 18-30 years in good health and CMV-seropositive. The chain links TRBV7-9 to TRBJ1-4; TRBD1 aligns across 10 bases. The sequencing sample was made of PBMCs. Written as DNA, the CDR3 is TGTGCCAGCAGCCCAAGGACAGGGGGGCATGAAAAACTGTTTTTT. Its translation: CASSPRTGGHEKLFF.